This T cell receptor (beta chain) was observed in a study of identical twins. Findings and limits, study-wide: Conclusions came from cross-sectional statistical analysis, not from following the same donors. In cord blood, abundant beta clonotypes had fewer insertions; memory showed no trend. Some out-of-frame alpha sequences were shared by twins, and these showed excess low generation probability.

The germline V gene has CDR1 DFQATT and CDR2 SNEGSKA (reference sequence). The V and J ends lost 2 bases and 2 bases respectively, with 13 bases between them. CDR3 length: 14 amino acids. As regards this clonotype: Its matching antigen is unknown.

Template switching introduced a universal primer site, and the cDNA bore unique molecular identifiers. TCRdb called the 5' RACE reads again in MiXCR, with one record for every CDR3 protein. The table has approximately 300,000 distinct CDR3 sequences, around 9.7% seen once. The sample was also reused in another study, on yellow fever vaccine responses in identical twins.

The sequenced material came from CD8+ T cells sorted from blood. The chain employs TRBV20-1 and TRBJ2-7, with TRBD2 as a possible D gene (5 bases). The TCR originated in a woman between 18 and 30 years old in good health. The CDR3 region has the DNA TGCAGTGCTAGATCCGTAGAGGGTACCTACGAGCAGTACTTC. Translating it yields CSARSVEGTYEQYF.